This T cell receptor (beta chain) was recovered during a study of T cell responses to AZD1222 COVID-19 vaccine. The study's findings and limits: At baseline, just 6 or 7 AZD1222 recipients tested seropositive. There were mostly white British donors and more females than males, and clonal diversity was possibly underestimated. Along spike, vaccine-associated CD4 TCRs were found throughout, with dominance at 160-218 and 743-854.

V was trimmed by 9 bases and J by 4 bases, leaving 13 bases between them. The CDR3 has 13 residues. In germline, CDR1 is LNHDA, CDR2 SQIVND (reference sequence). Clones were read by immunoSEQ multiplex PCR, and TCRdb kept only the in-frame ones, dropping some. The data contain about 150,000 clones, more than 90% of them seen just once; the ten biggest clones take up about 20%. As concerns this clone: Its antigen is not identified.

Sequenced material: peripheral blood, taken on day 0 of AZD1222 vaccination. J is TRBJ1-5 and V is TRBV19, with D possibly matching TRBD1 (6 bases). The source is an adult in good health. The CDR3 sequence is CASRRTVNQPQHF. For the CDR3, the DNA is TGTGCCAGCAGACGGACAGTTAATCAGCCCCAGCATTTT.